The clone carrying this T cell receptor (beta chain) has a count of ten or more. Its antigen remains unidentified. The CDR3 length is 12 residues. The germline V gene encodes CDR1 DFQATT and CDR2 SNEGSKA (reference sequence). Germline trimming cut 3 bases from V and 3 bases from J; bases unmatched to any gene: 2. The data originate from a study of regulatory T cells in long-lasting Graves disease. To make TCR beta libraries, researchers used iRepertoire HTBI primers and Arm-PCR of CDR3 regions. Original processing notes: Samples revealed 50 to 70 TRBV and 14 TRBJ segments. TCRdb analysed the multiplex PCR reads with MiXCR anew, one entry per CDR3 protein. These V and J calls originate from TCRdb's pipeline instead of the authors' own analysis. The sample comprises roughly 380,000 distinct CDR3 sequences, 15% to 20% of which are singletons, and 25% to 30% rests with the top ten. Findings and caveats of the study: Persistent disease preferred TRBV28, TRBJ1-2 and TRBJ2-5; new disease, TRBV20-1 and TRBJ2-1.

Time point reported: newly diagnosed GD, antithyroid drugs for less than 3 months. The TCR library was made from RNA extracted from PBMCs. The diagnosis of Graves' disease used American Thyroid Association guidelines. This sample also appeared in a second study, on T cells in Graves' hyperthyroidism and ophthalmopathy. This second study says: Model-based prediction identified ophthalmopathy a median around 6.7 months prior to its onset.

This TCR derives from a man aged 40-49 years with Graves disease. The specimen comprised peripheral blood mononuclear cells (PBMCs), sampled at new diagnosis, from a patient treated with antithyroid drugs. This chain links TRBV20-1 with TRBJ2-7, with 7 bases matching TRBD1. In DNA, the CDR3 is TGCAGTGCTAGCAGGACAGGCTACGAGCAGTACTTC. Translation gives CSASRTGYEQYF.